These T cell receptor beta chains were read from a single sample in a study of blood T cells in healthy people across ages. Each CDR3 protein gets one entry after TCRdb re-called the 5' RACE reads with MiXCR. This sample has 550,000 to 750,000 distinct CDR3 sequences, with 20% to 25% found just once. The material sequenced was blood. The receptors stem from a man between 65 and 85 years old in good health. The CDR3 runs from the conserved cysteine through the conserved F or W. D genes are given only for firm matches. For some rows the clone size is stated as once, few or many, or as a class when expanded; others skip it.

CASSPVSVYNEQFF	TGTGCCAGTAGCCCCGTGTCAGTCTACAATGAGCAGTTCTTC	TRBJ2-1	NA	TRBV19	NA
CASSPAPTSGKRDEQFF	TGTGCCAGCAGCCCCGCACCTACTAGCGGAAAAAGGGATGAGCAGTTCTTC	TRBJ2-1	few	TRBV7-9	TRBD2
CASSSGTNYNEQFF	TGCGCCAGCAGCTCCGGGACTAACTACAATGAGCAGTTCTTC	TRBJ2-1	few	TRBV5-1	TRBD2
CASSLASGSAETQYF	TGTGCCAGCAGTTTGGCGAGCGGGAGCGCGGAGACCCAGTACTTC	TRBJ2-5	NA	TRBV12-3/TRBV12-4	TRBD2
CSARGGGSGYNEQFF	TGCAGTGCTAGAGGTGGGGGGTCAGGTTACAATGAGCAGTTCTTC	TRBJ2-1	NA	TRBV20-1	NA
CASSHQGRSYGYTF	TGCGCCAGCAGCCACCAGGGCAGGTCCTATGGCTACACCTTC	TRBJ1-2	few	TRBV4-1	NA
CASSEYEGGAFGYTF	TGTGCCAGCAGTGAATATGAAGGGGGCGCTTTTGGCTACACCTTC	TRBJ1-2	NA	TRBV25-1	TRBD1
CATSGIGGANEQFF	TGTGCCACCAGTGGAATCGGAGGAGCTAATGAGCAGTTCTTC	TRBJ2-1	many	TRBV24-1	NA
CAGKTGKEETQYF	TGTGCCGGGAAGACAGGCAAAGAAGAGACCCAGTACTTC	TRBJ2-5	few	TRBV7-9	NA
CASSLAGTDQETQYF	TGTGCCAGCAGCTTAGCCGGGACAGATCAAGAGACCCAGTACTTC	TRBJ2-5	few	TRBV7-9	TRBD1
CASSEGRHAGKNIQYF	TGTGCCAGCAGTGAAGGGCGCCACGCGGGCAAAAACATTCAGTACTTC	TRBJ2-4	few	TRBV25-1	NA
CSASNSGGNEKPFF	TGCAGTGCTAGTAATTCGGGGGGGAATGAAAAACCGTTTTTT	TRBJ1-4	few	TRBV20-1	NA
CASKSGALRETQYF	TGTGCCAGCAAATCCGGGGCCCTTCGAGAGACCCAGTACTTC	TRBJ2-5	few	TRBV6-5	NA
CASHYDRNTEAFF	TGCGCCAGCCATTATGACAGAAACACTGAAGCTTTCTTT	TRBJ1-1	NA	TRBV5-1	NA
CASSYEVAGVAETQYF	TGTGCCAGCAGCTATGAGGTAGCGGGAGTCGCTGAGACCCAGTACTTC	TRBJ2-5	many	TRBV5-5	TRBD2
CASSQESGQTKLAKNIQYF	TGCGCCAGCAGCCAAGAGTCGGGACAGACAAAGCTAGCCAAAAACATTCAGTACTTC	TRBJ2-4	few	TRBV4-3	TRBD1
CASSSTTETQYF	TGTGCCAGCAGCTCTACCACAGAGACCCAGTACTTC	TRBJ2-5	many	TRBV7-8	NA
CASSLYEQYF	TGTGCCAGTTCCTTGTACGAGCAGTACTTC	TRBJ2-7	many	TRBV7-8	NA
CASSLGSDSSYNEQFF	TGCGCCAGCAGCTTGGGGTCAGATAGCTCCTACAATGAGCAGTTCTTC	TRBJ2-1	NA	TRBV5-1	NA
CSASGVGGTDTQYF	TGCAGTGCTAGTGGAGTGGGTGGAACAGATACGCAGTATTTT	TRBJ2-3	NA	TRBV20-1	NA
CSARIEGIYEQYF	TGCAGTGCTAGAATAGAGGGAATTTACGAGCAGTACTTC	TRBJ2-7	NA	TRBV20-1	NA
CASSLGQQGWTQYF	TGTGCCAGCAGCTTGGGGCAGCAGGGATGGACCCAGTACTTC	TRBJ2-5	NA	TRBV5-5	NA
CANSLDGGMNQPQHF	TGTGCCAACAGTTTAGACGGGGGGATGAATCAGCCCCAGCATTTT	TRBJ1-5	few	TRBV12-3/TRBV12-4	NA